These 17 T cell receptor beta chains were sequenced from one sample in a study of T cell clones after liver transplantation. The data were produced by immunoSEQ multiplex PCR, yet TCRdb's version contains in-frame clones alone and is incomplete. The sample includes 50,000 or so clones, 85% to 90% of them seen just once. Source: CD8+ T cells from blood, taken 12 months after liver transplant. Receptor source: a human patient who received a liver transplant. Some T cells may be provided by the graft donor.

The V and J genes are TRBV6-5 and TRBJ2-2; TRBD2 agrees at 8 bases. The CDR3 is 13 amino acids. J was trimmed by 6 bases and V by 5 bases; bases with no gene match: 2. The germline V gene encodes CDR1 MNHEY and CDR2 SVGAGI. The CDR3 DNA reads TGTGCCAGCAGTCCCGGGGGGGCCGGGGAGCTGTTTTTT. This encodes CASSPGGAGELFF.

This rearrangement joins TRBV6-5 to TRBJ1-4, with D tentatively TRBD1 (5 bases). CDR1 and CDR2 from the germline V gene are MNHEY and SVGAGI. V was trimmed by 7 bases and J by 8 bases, leaving 17 bases between them. The CDR3 has 14 residues. The CDR3 DNA is TGTGCCAGCACCGACGGCAGGGAAGGGGAAAAACTGTTTTTT. Amino acid sequence: CASTDGREGEKLFF.

The genes are TRBV27 and TRBJ1-2; D gene unclear. V was clipped by 1 base and J by 8 bases, with 11 bases between them. The CDR3 length is 13 residues. Germline lookup yields CDR1 MNHEY and CDR2 SMNVEV (reference sequence). The CDR3 is CASSLLGMGGYTF. The CDR3 nucleotides are TGTGCCAGCAGTTTATTGGGGATGGGGGGCTACACCTTC.

V and J are TRBV6-5 and TRBJ2-3; D gene ambiguous. The V gene lost 2 bases and the J gene lost 2 bases, with 11 bases spanning the gap. This CDR3 region has 15 residues. Germline CDR1 is MNHEY and CDR2 is SVGAGI. CDR3 sequence: CASSYLAEITDTQYF. In DNA, the CDR3 is TGTGCCAGCAGTTACCTGGCGGAAATCACAGATACGCAGTATTTT.

The gene calls are TRBV4-1 and TRBJ2-3, with 9 bases lining up with TRBD2. V shed 1 base and J 3 bases; nucleotides not matched to a gene: 5. The CDR3 length is 16 residues. Germline CDR1 is MGHRA and CDR2 is YSYEKL. The CDR3 sequence is CASSQVLAGETDTQYF. CDR3 coding DNA: TGCGCCAGCAGCCAAGTATTAGCGGGAGAGACAGATACGCAGTATTTT.

This chain connects TRBV30 to TRBJ1-2, with D maybe TRBD1 (5 bases). Germline CDR1 reads GTSNPN; CDR2 reads SVGIG (reference sequence). This CDR3 has 14 amino acids. With 1 base removed from V and 0 bases from J, the gap between germline ends came to 9 bases. The CDR3 reads CAWSGQTSNYGYTF. CDR3 DNA: TGTGCCTGGAGTGGACAGACCTCTAACTATGGCTACACCTTC.

This rearrangement joins TRBV4-2 to TRBJ2-1; D unresolved. Germline-derived CDR1 and CDR2 are LGHNA and YNFKEQ. V dropped 0 bases and J dropped 5 bases, with 17 bases sitting between them. The CDR3 extends over 17 amino acids. The CDR3 bases are TGTGCCAGCAGCCAAGATCATAGTGTAGGACCTCACAATGAGCAGTTCTTC. Protein sequence: CASSQDHSVGPHNEQFF.

V gene TRBV28 combines with J gene TRBJ2-7; 7 positions agree with TRBD1. This CDR3 spans 11 amino acids. With 4 bases clipped from V and 11 bases from J, the junction kept 5 bases outside the gene matches. Germline CDR1 MDHEN, CDR2 SYDVKM. The CDR3 coding sequence is TGTGCCAGCAGTTCGGACCAGGGGGAGTACTTC. It codes for CASSSDQGEYF.

The rearrangement links TRBV19 to TRBJ2-6; D not resolved. CDR1 LNHDA and CDR2 SQIVND come from the germline V gene (reference sequence). The V end was cut by 4 bases, the J end by 4 bases, with 11 bases between. This CDR3 has 15 residues. CDR3 in DNA: TGTGCCAGTAGTAAATGGTCTGGAGGGGCCAACGTCCTGACTTTC. It encodes CASSKWSGGANVLTF.

This rearrangement joins TRBV5-1 to TRBJ2-4; D not certain. Germline V lookup: CDR1 SGHRS, CDR2 YFSETQ. V was clipped by 1 base and J by 3 bases, with 8 bases between them. The CDR3 consists of 14 residues. Here the CDR3 reads CASSLLEGKNIQYF. Here the CDR3 DNA reads TGCGCCAGCAGCTTGTTGGAAGGCAAAAACATTCAGTACTTC.

The chain couples TRBV5-4 to TRBJ1-2; a weak D match, TRBD1 (5 bases). CDR1 SGHNT and CDR2 YYREEE come from the germline V gene (reference sequence). V was shortened by 4 bases and J by 4 bases, with 11 bases between the two germline ends. The length of the CDR3 is 13 residues. Written as DNA, the CDR3 is TGTGCCAGCAGCCCCATGACAGTCTATGGCTACACCTTC. This sequence encodes CASSPMTVYGYTF.

As to this clone: At one boundary the junction diverges from the germline segment, which might be a read error. The chain combines TRBV5-8 with TRBJ1-1; no definite D call. CDR3 length equals 13 residues. CDR1 is SGHTS and CDR2 is YDEGEE in the germline V gene. This CDR3 is CASSFSVNTEAFF. In DNA form, the CDR3 reads TGCGCCAGCAGCTTTTCGGTAAACACTGAAGCTTTCTTT.

The rearrangement joins TRBV13 to TRBJ2-1, with D hard to call. From germline, CDR1 is PRHDT and CDR2 FYEKMQ (reference sequence). V dropped 9 bases and J dropped 7 bases, with 10 bases sitting between them. CDR3 length: 11 residues. CDR3 DNA: TGTGCCAGTCAGCTTGGTAATGAGCAGTTCTTC. It specifies CASQLGNEQFF.

The CDR3: CASSLLSAAEPTDTQYF. Here the CDR3 DNA reads TGTGCCAGCAGTTTGCTGTCGGCAGCAGAACCCACAGATACGCAGTATTTT. The chain uses TRBV27 and TRBJ2-3; no clear D gene. V was shortened by 3 bases and J by 2 bases, with 18 bases between the two germline ends. The germline CDR1 and CDR2 sequences are MNHEY and SMNVEV (reference sequence). The CDR3 covers 17 residues.

The chain couples TRBV7-9 to TRBJ1-1; possibly TRBD1 for D (5 bases). The CDR3 runs 13 residues. Looked up from germline, CDR1 is SEHNR and CDR2 is FQNEAQ (reference sequence). Trimming stripped 3 bases from V and 4 bases from J, with 9 bases between. The CDR3 loop reads CASSLGVGTEAFF. The CDR3 bases are TGTGCCAGCAGCTTGGGGGTTGGCACTGAAGCTTTCTTT.

This chain links TRBV28 with TRBJ2-5; TRBD2 matches at 12 bases. The CDR3 has 18 amino acids. The germline gives CDR1 MDHEN, CDR2 SYDVKM. Trimming cost V 4 bases and J 3 bases; bases outside gene matches: 12. The DNA for the CDR3 is TGTGCCAGCAGTTGGGGGCTAGCGGGAGGGTTCGGTGAAGAGACCCAGTACTTC. Translation gives CASSWGLAGGFGEETQYF.

The chain links TRBV2 to TRBJ1-1, with a tentative D call TRBD1 (5 bases). This CDR3 comprises 12 residues. Looked up from germline, CDR1 is SNHLY and CDR2 is FYNNEI. This CDR3 reads CVKRGANTEAFF. CDR3 sequence (DNA): TGTGTCAAAAGAGGGGCGAACACTGAAGCTTTCTTT.